The 3 T cell receptor beta chains given below trace back to one sample, sequenced in a study of blood T cell repertoires in COVID-19. Some clones are missing from TCRdb's copy, which holds only in-frame ones; the method was immunoSEQ multiplex PCR. The repertoire consists of about 270,000 clones, with around four fifths occurring once and the leading ten covering approximately 5.9%. What was sequenced was peripheral blood. These receptors were taken from a man at least 80 years old with acute or convalescent COVID-19.

The V gene is TRBV30, the J gene TRBJ2-4; 7 bases fit TRBD1. Germline values: CDR1 GTSNPN, CDR2 SVGIG (reference sequence). The CDR3 covers 15 residues. V trimming: 5 bases; J trimming: 0 bases; junction bases outside the gene matches: 7. The CDR3 sequence: CAWGGQALAKNIQYF. DNA for the CDR3: TGTGCCTGGGGAGGACAGGCCCTAGCCAAAAACATTCAGTACTTC. Supplemented by reference TRBV30 and TRBJ2-4, the full variable domain reads SQTIHQWPATLVQPVGSPLSLECTVEGTSNPNLYWYRQAAGRGLQLLFYSVGIGQISSEVPQNLSASRPQDRQFILSSKKLLLSDSGFYLCAWGGQALAKNIQYFGAGTRLSVL.

J is TRBJ2-3 and V is TRBV6-5; D is ambiguous. The CDR3 has 15 residues. The germline V gene has CDR1 MNHEY and CDR2 SVGAGI. V shed 5 bases and J shed 0 bases, with 12 bases lying between them. This chain's CDR3 is CASSPQSSSTDTQYF. The CDR3 bases are TGTGCCAGCAGTCCTCAGTCCTCTAGCACAGATACGCAGTATTTT.

The gene calls are TRBV2 and TRBJ2-7; TRBD2 matches 7 bases. CDR3 size: 16 residues. The germline CDR1 and CDR2 sequences are SNHLY and FYNNEI. With V trimmed by 4 bases and J by 0 bases, 9 bases remained unmatched. The CDR3 coding sequence is TGTGCCAGCAGTGGGGGAGAGGGAGGGGACTCCTACGAGCAGTACTTC. Translation: CASSGGEGGDSYEQYF.